The 5 T cell receptor gamma chains given below trace back to one sample, sequenced in a study of Vδ1+ human thymocytes. Study observations and caveats: Highly polyclonal TRG and TRD repertoires with Gaussian CDR3 length distributions appeared in thymus.

Extracted RNA was reverse transcribed into cDNA. The CDR3 regions were amplified by multiplex PCR from V-gene primers to a constant-region primer. TCRdb re-called the multiplex PCR reads using CATT. The sample includes some 11,000 gamma-chain clones, approximately 40% of them seen just once. Antigens for these TCRs are unknown. The sample taken for sequencing was Vdelta1+ gamma-delta thymocytes from the thymus. The subset is: FACS-sorted CD3+ TCRalphabeta- TCRVdelta1+ TCRVdelta2- thymocytes. Source of these receptors: a boy less than two years old who had congenital heart surgery.

Note on this clone: One base away lies a much larger clone, so this may be a sequencing read error. V is TRGV4 and J is TRGJ1 or TRGJ2. TCRdb leaves out the J gene; it was filled in here by matching the DNA to germline. After removal of 0 bases from V and 4 bases from J, the junction contained 3 bases not matched to a gene. CDR1 and CDR2 from the germline V gene are EGSTGY and YDSYTSSV. The CDR3 totals 13 residues. Written as DNA, the CDR3 is TGTGCCACCTGGGATGGGAAATATTATAAGAAACTCTTT. As protein: CATWDGKYYKKLF.

The chain has TRGV4 and TRGJ1 or TRGJ2. The J gene, not given by TCRdb, was assigned here from a germline match of the nucleotide sequence. From germline, CDR1 is EGSTGY and CDR2 YDSYTSSV. The CDR3 runs to 16 residues. V dropped 1 base and J dropped 0; count of bases not matched to a gene: 9. The chain's CDR3 is CATWDGLLSNYYKKLF. CDR3 nucleotides: TGTGCCACCTGGGATGGATTACTATCGAATTATTATAAGAAACTCTTT.

The V segment is TRGV4, and no J call was made. The CDR3 has 12 residues. Per the germline V gene, CDR1 is EGSTGY and CDR2 is YDSYTSSV. The CDR3 nucleotides read TGTGCCACCTGGGATGGGCTTGATAAGAACCTCTTT. Its protein is CATWDGLDKNLF.

The chain uses TRGV3 and TRGJ1 or TRGJ2. The J gene, absent from TCRdb, was called here by matching the DNA to germline. Per the germline V gene, CDR1 is VTNTFY and CDR2 is YDVSTARD (reference sequence). The CDR3 runs 14 residues. The ends lost 3 bases at V and 7 bases at J; junction bases unmatched: 12. The CDR3 loop is CATWDPKGGYKKLF. The CDR3 nucleotides are TGTGCCACCTGGGACCCTAAGGGGGGATATAAGAAACTCTTT.

This clone was observed a handful of times. V gene TRGV3 combines with J gene TRGJ1 or TRGJ2. V trimming: 4 bases; J trimming: 0 bases; junction bases outside the gene matches: 6. Germline V CDR1 and CDR2: VTNTFY, YDVSTARD (reference sequence). This CDR3 comprises 14 residues. CDR3 in amino acids: CATWDQPNYYKKLF. The CDR3 coding sequence is TGTGCCACCTGGGATCAGCCGAATTATTATAAGAAACTCTTT.